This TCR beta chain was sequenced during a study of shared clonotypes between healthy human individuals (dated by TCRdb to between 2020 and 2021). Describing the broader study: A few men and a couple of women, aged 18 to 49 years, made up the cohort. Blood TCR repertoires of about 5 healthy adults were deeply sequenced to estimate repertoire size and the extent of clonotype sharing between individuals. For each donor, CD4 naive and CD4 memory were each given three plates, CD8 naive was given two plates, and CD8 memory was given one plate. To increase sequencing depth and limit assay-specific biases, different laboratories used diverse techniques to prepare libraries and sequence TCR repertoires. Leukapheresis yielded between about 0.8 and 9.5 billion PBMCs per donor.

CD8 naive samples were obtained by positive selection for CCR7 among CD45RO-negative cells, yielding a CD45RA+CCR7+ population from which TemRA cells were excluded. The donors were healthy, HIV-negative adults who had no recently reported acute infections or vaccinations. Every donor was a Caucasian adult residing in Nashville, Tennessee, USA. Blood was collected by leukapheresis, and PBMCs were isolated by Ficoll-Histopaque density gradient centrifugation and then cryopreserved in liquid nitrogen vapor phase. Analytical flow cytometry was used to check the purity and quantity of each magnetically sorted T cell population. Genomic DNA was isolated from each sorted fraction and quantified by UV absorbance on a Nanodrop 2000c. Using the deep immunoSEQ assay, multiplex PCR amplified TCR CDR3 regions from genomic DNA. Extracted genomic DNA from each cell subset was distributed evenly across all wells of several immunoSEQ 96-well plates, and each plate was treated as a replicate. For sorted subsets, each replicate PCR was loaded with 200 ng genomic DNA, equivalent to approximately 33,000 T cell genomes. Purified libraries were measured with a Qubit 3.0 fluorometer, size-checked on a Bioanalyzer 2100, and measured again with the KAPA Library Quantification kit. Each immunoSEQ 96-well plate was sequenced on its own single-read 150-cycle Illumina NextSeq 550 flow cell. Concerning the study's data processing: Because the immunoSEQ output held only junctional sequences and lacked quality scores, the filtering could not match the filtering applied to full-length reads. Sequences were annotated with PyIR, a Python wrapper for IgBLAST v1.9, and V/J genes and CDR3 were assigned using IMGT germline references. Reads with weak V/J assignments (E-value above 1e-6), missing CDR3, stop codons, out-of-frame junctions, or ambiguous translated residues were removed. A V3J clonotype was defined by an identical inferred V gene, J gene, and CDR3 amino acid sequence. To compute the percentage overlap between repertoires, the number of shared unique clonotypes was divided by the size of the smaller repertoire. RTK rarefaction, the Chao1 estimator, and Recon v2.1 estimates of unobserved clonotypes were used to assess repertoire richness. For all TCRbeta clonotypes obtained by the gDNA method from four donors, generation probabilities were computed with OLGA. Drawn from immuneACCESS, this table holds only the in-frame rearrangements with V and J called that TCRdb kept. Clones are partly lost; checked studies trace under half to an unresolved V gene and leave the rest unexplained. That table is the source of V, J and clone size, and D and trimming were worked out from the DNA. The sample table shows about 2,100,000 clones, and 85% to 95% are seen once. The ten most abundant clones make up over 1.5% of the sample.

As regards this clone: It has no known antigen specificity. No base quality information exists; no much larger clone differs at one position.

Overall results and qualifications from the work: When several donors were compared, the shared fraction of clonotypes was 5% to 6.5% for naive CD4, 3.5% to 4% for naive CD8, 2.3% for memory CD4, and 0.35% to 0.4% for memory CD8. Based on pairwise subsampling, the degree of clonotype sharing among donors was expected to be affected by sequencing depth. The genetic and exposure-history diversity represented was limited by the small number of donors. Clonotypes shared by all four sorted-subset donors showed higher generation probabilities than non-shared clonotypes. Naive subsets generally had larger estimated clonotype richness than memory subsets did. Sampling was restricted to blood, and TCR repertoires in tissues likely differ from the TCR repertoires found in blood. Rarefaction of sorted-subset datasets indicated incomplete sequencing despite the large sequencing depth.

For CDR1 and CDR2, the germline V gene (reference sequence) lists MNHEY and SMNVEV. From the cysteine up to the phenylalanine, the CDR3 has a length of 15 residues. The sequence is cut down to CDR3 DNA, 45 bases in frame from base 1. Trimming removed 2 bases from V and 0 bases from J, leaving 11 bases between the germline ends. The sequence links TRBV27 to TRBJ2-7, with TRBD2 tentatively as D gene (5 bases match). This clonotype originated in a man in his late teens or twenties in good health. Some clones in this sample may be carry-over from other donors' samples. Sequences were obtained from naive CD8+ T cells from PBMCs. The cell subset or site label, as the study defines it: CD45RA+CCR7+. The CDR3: CASSLTAVSSYEQYF. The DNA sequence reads TGTGCCAGCAGTTTAACAGCGGTTAGCTCCTACGAGCAGTACTTC.